This TCR beta chain emerged from a study of shared clonotypes between healthy human individuals. Whole-study context: The study drew on a couple of women and a few men aged 18 to 49 as donors. Regarding the study as a whole: The authors sampled blood alone, and tissue repertoires likely differ.

Donors were healthy HIV-negative adults without recently reported acute infections or vaccinations. Ten immunoSEQ deep assay plates held the unsorted PBMC DNA. Sequencing was performed with immunoSEQ multiplex PCR; in TCRdb, only in-frame clones are kept and a portion is missing. The table includes a few hundred thousand clones, roughly four fifths detected once. Trimming cost V 4 bases and J 2 bases, with 9 bases left between them. Germline V gives CDR1 SQVTM, CDR2 ANQGSEA. The CDR3 length is 12 residues. As for this clone: What it binds is not known.

The source material was PBMCs. This clonotype was sampled from a woman between 35 and 50 years old in good health. Some clones in this sample may be carry-over from other donors' samples. The rearrangement joins TRBV29-1 to TRBJ2-7, with unresolved D. The DNA of the CDR3 is TGCAGCGTTGTGACCGATACCTACGAGCAGTACTTC. Translation gives CSVVTDTYEQYF.